The 18 T cell receptor beta chains reported below all come from one sample, sequenced in a study of blood T cell repertoires in COVID-19. Here immunoSEQ multiplex PCR was the method, and the copy in TCRdb shows in-frame clones only, minus some. The sample includes 120,000 to 150,000 clones, around 83% of them seen just once. Input material: peripheral blood. Receptors were obtained from a human donor with acute or convalescent COVID-19. The donor label of this sample is uncertain.

The chain has TRBV19 and TRBJ1-2, with 7 bases aligning to TRBD1. Germline CDR1 and CDR2: LNHDA and SQIVND (reference sequence). Losses at the gene ends were 6 bases for V and 3 bases for J; bases not matched to a gene: 4. The CDR3 contains 13 residues. The CDR3 DNA is TGTGCCAGTAGGTTAACAGGGGACTATGGCTACACCTTC. This sequence encodes CASRLTGDYGYTF.

The chain combines TRBV4-2 with TRBJ2-2; D perhaps matches TRBD2 (6 bases). Deletions cut 4 bases from V and 6 bases from J, with 18 bases between. Per germline, CDR1 LGHNA and CDR2 YNFKEQ. CDR3 length: 16 amino acids. The DNA of the CDR3 is TGTGCCAGCAGCCCTGATGAACTAGCTGCCCCCGGGGAGCTGTTTTTT. It encodes CASSPDELAAPGELFF.

This chain joins TRBV3-1 (or the pseudogene TRBV3-2) and TRBJ2-7, with TRBD1 identical over 10 bases. This CDR3 comprises 14 residues. After removal of 1 base from V and 4 bases from J, the junction contained 1 base not matched to a gene. Germline CDR1 is LGHDT and CDR2 is YNNKEL (reference sequence). For the CDR3, the DNA is TGTGCCAGCAGCCAAGGGACAGGGGGTTACGAGCAGTACTTC. This encodes CASSQGTGGYEQYF.

This clone was observed a single time. V and J are TRBV18 and TRBJ1-6, with 8 bases identical to TRBD1. The CDR3 spans 18 residues. V shed 2 bases, J shed 4 bases, and the junction held 10 bases outside the gene matches. From germline, CDR1 is KGHSH and CDR2 LQKENI. CDR3 nucleotide sequence: TGTGCCAGCTCACCAGTTCAGGACAGGGCCGCTTATAATTCACCCCTCCACTTT. This codes for CASSPVQDRAAYNSPLHF. The full variable domain, with the rest looked up from reference TRBV18 and TRBJ1-6, is NAGVMQNPRHLVRRRGQEARLRCSPMKGHSHVYWYRQLPEEGLKFMVYLQKENIIDESGMPKERFSAEFPKEGPSILRIQQVVRGDSAAYFCASSPVQDRAAYNSPLHFGNGTRLTVT.

The V and J genes are TRBV27 and TRBJ1-6; TRBD1 agrees at 11 bases. The CDR3 totals 19 residues. CDR1 MNHEY and CDR2 SMNVEV come from the germline V gene (reference sequence). V was clipped by 6 bases and J by 0 bases; unmatched bases: 10. The CDR3 loop reads CASRPRRTGGLSYNSPLHF. CDR3 DNA: TGTGCCAGCAGACCCCGACGGACAGGGGGCCTCTCCTATAATTCACCCCTCCACTTT.

This clone was observed a handful of times. The CDR3 bases are TGTGCCAGCAGTTACGGGCAGGCGGGAGTCTACGAGCAGTACTTC. As protein: CASSYGQAGVYEQYF. This chain connects TRBV6-2 or TRBV6-3 to TRBJ2-7; TRBD2 matches 7 bases. V shed 2 bases, J shed 3 bases, and the junction held 7 bases outside the gene matches. CDR3 length equals 15 residues. Germline V gives CDR1 MNHEY, CDR2 SVGEGT.

The sample holds one count of this clone. The chain uses TRBV27 and TRBJ1-4; the match to TRBD1 covers 7 bases. The CDR3 contains 14 residues. Germline assignment: CDR1 MNHEY and CDR2 SMNVEV (reference sequence). Trimming cost V 5 bases and J 8 bases; bases outside gene matches: 8. The CDR3 sequence: CASSPRQGREKLFF. The CDR3 DNA is TGTGCCAGCAGTCCCAGACAGGGTAGGGAAAAACTGTTTTTT.

This chain joins TRBV4-2 and TRBJ1-3; no clear D gene. Trimming cost V 0 bases and J 4 bases, with 13 bases left between them. This CDR3 has 16 amino acids. CDR1 is LGHNA and CDR2 is YNFKEQ in the germline V gene. This chain's CDR3 is CASSQDIPGSGNTIYF. CDR3 DNA sequence: TGTGCCAGCAGCCAAGATATCCCGGGTTCAGGAAACACCATATATTTT.

The genes are TRBV7-2 and TRBJ2-1; 7 bases are a match to TRBD2. Per the germline V gene, CDR1 is SGHTA and CDR2 is FQGNSA. V dropped 5 bases and J dropped 4; count of bases not matched to a gene: 5. The CDR3 consists of 14 residues. This CDR3 reads CASSLGTTYNEQFF. In DNA form, the CDR3 reads TGTGCCAGCAGCCTCGGGACTACGTACAATGAGCAGTTCTTC.

This clone is a singleton in its sample. The DNA of the CDR3 is TGTGCCAGCAGCTTAGGACAGAGACCCTCTGGGGCCAACGTCCTGACTTTC. Protein: CASSLGQRPSGANVLTF. The chain uses TRBV7-9 and TRBJ2-6; maybe TRBD1 (5 bases). V lost 1 base and J lost 0, with 10 bases in between. Germline lookup yields CDR1 SEHNR and CDR2 FQNEAQ (reference sequence). This CDR3 contains 17 residues. The full variable domain, rest sourced from reference TRBV7-9 and TRBJ2-6, is DTGVSQNPRHKITKRGQNVTFRCDPISEHNRLYWYRQTLGQGPEFLTYFQNEAQLEKSRLLSDRFSAERPKGSFSTLEIQRTEQGDSAMYLCASSLGQRPSGANVLTFGAGSRLTVL.

J is TRBJ1-1 and V is TRBV19; tentatively, D is TRBD1 (5 bases). Trimming cost V 5 bases and J 2 bases, with 18 bases left between them. This CDR3 is 16 amino acids long. Germline V lookup: CDR1 LNHDA, CDR2 SQIVND (reference sequence). CDR3 nucleotide sequence: TGTGCCAGTAGTCCCAAAAGTCAGGGTAAAAACACTGAAGCTTTCTTT. Its protein is CASSPKSQGKNTEAFF.

The rearrangement joins TRBV6-2 or TRBV6-3 to TRBJ1-5, with no clear D. Trimming shortened V by 5 bases and J by 2 bases, and 19 bases separated the two germline ends. Germline CDR1 and CDR2: MNHEY and SVGEGT. The CDR3 sequence is 17 residues long. The CDR3 DNA is TGTGCCAGCAGTACCCCATCGGGTGGTGTGGGCAATCAGCCCCAGCATTTT. It translates to CASSTPSGGVGNQPQHF.

V is TRBV5-1 and J is TRBJ2-3; tentative D call: TRBD2 (7 bases). Trimming took off 0 bases at V and 1 base at J, with 9 bases between the two ends. CDR3 length equals 15 residues. CDR1 and CDR2 from the germline V gene are SGHRS and YFSETQ. The DNA of the CDR3 is TGCGCCAGCAGCTTGGGGGGGGGCCGCACAGATACGCAGTATTTT. This encodes CASSLGGGRTDTQYF. The full variable domain, its missing parts supplied by reference TRBV5-1 and TRBJ2-3, is KAGVTQTPRYLIKTRGQQVTLSCSPISGHRSVSWYQQTPGQGLQFLFEYFSETQRNKGNFPGRFSGRQFSNSRSEMNVSTLELGDSALYLCASSLGGGRTDTQYFGPGTRLTVL.

The chain has TRBV3-1 (or the pseudogene TRBV3-2) and TRBJ2-3; D is ambiguous. CDR1 and CDR2 (germline): LGHDT, YNNKEL (reference sequence). This CDR3 contains 11 residues. Trimming took 1 base from V and 7 from J, leaving 3 bases between them. CDR3 sequence (DNA): TGTGCCAGCAGCCAAGGTAATACGCAGTATTTT. The encoded protein is CASSQGNTQYF.

This clone was recorded only once. The V gene is TRBV5-1, the J gene TRBJ1-6; D call uncertain. Germline CDR1 SGHRS, CDR2 YFSETQ. CDR3 length: 13 amino acids. V was clipped by 5 bases and J by 9 bases, with 12 bases between them. The CDR3 is CASRSERASPLHF. CDR3 DNA sequence: TGCGCCAGCAGGTCGGAGCGGGCTTCACCCCTCCACTTT.

The CDR3 loop reads CASSEGSGTDTQYF. CDR3 bases: TGTGCCAGCAGTGAAGGTAGCGGAACAGATACGCAGTATTTT. The chain is built from TRBV6-1 and TRBJ2-3; a weak D match, TRBD2 (6 bases). CDR1 is MNHNS, CDR2 SASEGT, per germline. Trimming removed 1 base from V and 3 bases from J, with 8 bases in between. The CDR3 runs to 14 residues.

This chain connects TRBV27 to TRBJ1-5, with 8 bases that match TRBD1. The CDR3 covers 14 residues. Per the germline V gene, CDR1 is MNHEY and CDR2 is SMNVEV (reference sequence). Losses at the gene ends were 5 bases for V and 7 bases for J; bases not matched to a gene: 7. CDR3 coding DNA: TGTGCCAGCAGTCGAACAGGGGGAGGCCAGCCCCAGCATTTT. Its translation is CASSRTGGGQPQHF.

The rearrangement uses TRBV19 and TRBJ1-2, with TRBD1 matching over 10 bases. Trimming removed 4 bases from V and 2 bases from J; junction bases left unmatched: 4. CDR1 is LNHDA, CDR2 SQIVND, per germline (reference sequence). The length of the CDR3 is 15 residues. The CDR3 sequence: CASSTGQGVNYGYTF. DNA of the CDR3: TGTGCCAGTAGTACAGGACAGGGGGTGAACTATGGCTACACCTTC. The full variable domain, with the rest looked up from reference TRBV19 and TRBJ1-2, is DGGITQSPKYLFRKEGQNVTLSCEQNLNHDAMYWYRQDPGQGLRLIYYSQIVNDFQKGDIAEGYSVSREKKESFPLTVTSAQKNPTAFYLCASSTGQGVNYGYTFGSGTRLTVV.